This T cell receptor beta chain was sequenced for a study of blood T cell repertoires in COVID-19. Study in general: Sites in the United States, Italy and Spain provided acute and convalescent COVID-19 samples. Sources were T cells, B-cell-depleted T cells, or PBMCs; the material itself was cDNA or gDNA.

Original methodology: Estimates of nucleated cell counts were drawn from the amplification of reference gene primers. The repertoire was sequenced with immunoSEQ multiplex PCR; TCRdb's copy has only in-frame clones and lacks some. For V, J and clone size, that table is used; D and trimming come from the DNA. The data hold about 57,000 clones, with around 80% observed a single time. The TCR comes from an elderly woman with acute or convalescent COVID-19. Sequencing was performed on peripheral blood.

This CDR3 reads CASRGQGRGTEAFF. The CDR3 region has the DNA TGTGCCAGCAGGGGACAGGGCCGCGGCACTGAAGCTTTCTTT. The chain uses TRBV6-5 and TRBJ1-1; the match to TRBD1 covers 9 bases. The germline V gene has CDR1 MNHEY and CDR2 SVGAGI. V shed 6 bases and J 4 bases; nucleotides not matched to a gene: 6. This CDR3 has 14 residues.